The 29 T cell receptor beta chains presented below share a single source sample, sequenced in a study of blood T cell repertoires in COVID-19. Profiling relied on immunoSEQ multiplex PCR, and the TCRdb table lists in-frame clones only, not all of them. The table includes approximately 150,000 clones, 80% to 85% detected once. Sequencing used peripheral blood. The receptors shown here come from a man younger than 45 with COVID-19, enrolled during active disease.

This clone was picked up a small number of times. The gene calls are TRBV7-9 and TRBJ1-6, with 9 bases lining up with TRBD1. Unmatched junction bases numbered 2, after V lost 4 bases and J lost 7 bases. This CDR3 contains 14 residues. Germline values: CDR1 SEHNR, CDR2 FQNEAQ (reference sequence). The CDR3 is CASSYGQGNSPLHF. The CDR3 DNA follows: TGTGCCAGCAGCTACGGACAGGGGAATTCACCCCTCCACTTT. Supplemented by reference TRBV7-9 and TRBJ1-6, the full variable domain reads DTGVSQNPRHKITKRGQNVTFRCDPISEHNRLYWYRQTLGQGPEFLTYFQNEAQLEKSRLLSDRFSAERPKGSFSTLEIQRTEQGDSAMYLCASSYGQGNSPLHFGNGTRLTVT.

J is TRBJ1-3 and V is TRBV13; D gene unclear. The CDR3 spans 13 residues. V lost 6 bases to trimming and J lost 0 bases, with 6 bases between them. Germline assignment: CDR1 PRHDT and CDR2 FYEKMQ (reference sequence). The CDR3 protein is CASRTSSGNTIYF. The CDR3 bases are TGTGCCAGCAGAACGAGCTCTGGAAACACCATATATTTT. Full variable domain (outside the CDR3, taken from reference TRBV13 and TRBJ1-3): AAGVIQSPRHLIKEKRETATLKCYPIPRHDTVYWYQQGPGQDPQFLISFYEKMQSDKGSIPDRFSAQQFSDYHSELNMSSLELGDSALYFCASRTSSGNTIYFGEGSWLTVV.

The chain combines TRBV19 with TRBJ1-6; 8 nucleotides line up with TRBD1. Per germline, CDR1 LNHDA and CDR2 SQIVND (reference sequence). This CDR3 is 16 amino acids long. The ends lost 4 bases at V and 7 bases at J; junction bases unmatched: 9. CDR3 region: CASSTLGTGQNSPLHF. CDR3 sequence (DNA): TGTGCCAGTAGTACCCTCGGGACAGGACAAAATTCACCCCTCCACTTT.

CDR3 loop: CASSSWAGNTGELFF. The DNA of the CDR3 is TGTGCCAGTAGTTCGTGGGCAGGGAACACCGGGGAGCTGTTTTTT. This chain uses TRBV19 with TRBJ2-2; D uncertain. Germline V gives CDR1 LNHDA, CDR2 SQIVND (reference sequence). CDR3 size: 15 residues. V shed 5 bases and J shed 1 base, with 11 bases lying between them.

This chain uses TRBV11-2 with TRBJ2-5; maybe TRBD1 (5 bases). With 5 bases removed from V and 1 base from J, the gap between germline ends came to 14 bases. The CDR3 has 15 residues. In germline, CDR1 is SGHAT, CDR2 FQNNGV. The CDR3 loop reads CASSPRLDSQETQYF. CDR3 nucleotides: TGTGCCAGCAGCCCTCGACTCGACAGCCAAGAGACCCAGTACTTC.

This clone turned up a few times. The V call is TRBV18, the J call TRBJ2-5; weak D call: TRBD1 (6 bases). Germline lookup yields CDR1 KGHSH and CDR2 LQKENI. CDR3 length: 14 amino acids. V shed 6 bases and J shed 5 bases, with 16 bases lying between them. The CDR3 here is CASSPDQGSETQYF. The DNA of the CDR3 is TGTGCCAGCTCGCCTGACCAGGGGTCGGAGACCCAGTACTTC.

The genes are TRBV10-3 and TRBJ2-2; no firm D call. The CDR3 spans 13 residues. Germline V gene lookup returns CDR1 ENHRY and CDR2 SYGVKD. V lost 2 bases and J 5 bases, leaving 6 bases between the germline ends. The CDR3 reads CAISEGETGELFF. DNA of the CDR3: TGTGCCATCAGTGAGGGTGAGACCGGGGAGCTGTTTTTT.

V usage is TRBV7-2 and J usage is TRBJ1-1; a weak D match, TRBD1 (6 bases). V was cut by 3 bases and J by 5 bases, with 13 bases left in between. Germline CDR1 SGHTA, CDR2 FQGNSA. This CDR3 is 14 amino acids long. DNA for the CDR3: TGTGCCAGCAGCTTTTGGGACACGGGGACTGAAGCTTTCTTT. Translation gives CASSFWDTGTEAFF.

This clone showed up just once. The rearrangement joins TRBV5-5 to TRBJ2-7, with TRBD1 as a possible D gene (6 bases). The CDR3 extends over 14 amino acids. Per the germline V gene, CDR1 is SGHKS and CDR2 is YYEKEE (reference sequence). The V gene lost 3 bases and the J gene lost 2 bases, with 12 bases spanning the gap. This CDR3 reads CASSSDSWTYEQYF. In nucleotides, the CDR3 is TGTGCCAGCAGCTCGGACAGCTGGACCTACGAGCAGTACTTC.

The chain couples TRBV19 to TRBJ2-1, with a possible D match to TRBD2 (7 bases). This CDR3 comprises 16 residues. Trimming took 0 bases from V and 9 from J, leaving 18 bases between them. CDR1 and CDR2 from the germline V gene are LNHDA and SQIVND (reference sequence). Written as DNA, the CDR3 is TGTGCCAGTAGTATAGATAGGGGGAGGGCCCATCGTGAGCAGTTCTTC. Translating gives CASSIDRGRAHREQFF.

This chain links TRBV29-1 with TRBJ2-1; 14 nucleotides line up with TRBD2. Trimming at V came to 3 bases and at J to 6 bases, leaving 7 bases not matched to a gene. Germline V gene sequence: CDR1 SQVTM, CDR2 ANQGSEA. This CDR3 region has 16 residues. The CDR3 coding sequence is TGCAGCGTTGATCTAGGGACTAGCGGGAGTAGCAATGAGCAGTTCTTC. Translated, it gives CSVDLGTSGSSNEQFF.

CDR3 nucleotide sequence: TGTGCCAGTAGTATCCGGGGACAGGGGTACAATGAGCAGTTCTTC. It is translated as CASSIRGQGYNEQFF. J is TRBJ2-1 and V is TRBV19, with TRBD1 identical over 10 bases. This CDR3 has 15 amino acids. The V and J ends lost 3 bases and 4 bases, in that order; junction bases with no gene match: 3. CDR1 LNHDA and CDR2 SQIVND come from the germline V gene (reference sequence). The whole variable domain, filled in from reference TRBV19 and TRBJ2-1, reads DGGITQSPKYLFRKEGQNVTLSCEQNLNHDAMYWYRQDPGQGLRLIYYSQIVNDFQKGDIAEGYSVSREKKESFPLTVTSAQKNPTAFYLCASSIRGQGYNEQFFGPGTRLTVL.

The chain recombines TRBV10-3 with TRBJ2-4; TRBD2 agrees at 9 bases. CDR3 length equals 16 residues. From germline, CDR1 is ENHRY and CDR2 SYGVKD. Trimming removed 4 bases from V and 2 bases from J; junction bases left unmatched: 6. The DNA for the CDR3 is TGTGCCATCAGTGGTGATAGCGGGAGTTCCAAAAACATTCAGTACTTC. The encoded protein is CAISGDSGSSKNIQYF.

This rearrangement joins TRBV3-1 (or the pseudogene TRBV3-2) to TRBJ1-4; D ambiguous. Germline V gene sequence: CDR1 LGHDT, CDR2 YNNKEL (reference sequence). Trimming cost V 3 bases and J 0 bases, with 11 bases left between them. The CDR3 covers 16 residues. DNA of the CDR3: TGTGCCAGCAGCCACGGGTTAACCGCAACTAATGAAAAACTGTTTTTT. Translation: CASSHGLTATNEKLFF.

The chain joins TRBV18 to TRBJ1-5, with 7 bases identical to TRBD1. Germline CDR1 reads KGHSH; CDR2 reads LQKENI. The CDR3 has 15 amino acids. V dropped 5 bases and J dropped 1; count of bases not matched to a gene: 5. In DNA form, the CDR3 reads TGTGCCAGCTCAGCGAGACAGGGCAGCAATCAGCCCCAGCATTTT. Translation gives CASSARQGSNQPQHF.

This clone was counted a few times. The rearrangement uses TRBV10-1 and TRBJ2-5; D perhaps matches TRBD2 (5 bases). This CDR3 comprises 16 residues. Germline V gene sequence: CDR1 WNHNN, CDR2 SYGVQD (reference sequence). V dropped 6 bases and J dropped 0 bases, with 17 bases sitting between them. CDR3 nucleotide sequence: TGCGCCAGCAGCGAGGGCAGCGGAGCGTACCAAGAGACCCAGTACTTC. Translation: CASSEGSGAYQETQYF.

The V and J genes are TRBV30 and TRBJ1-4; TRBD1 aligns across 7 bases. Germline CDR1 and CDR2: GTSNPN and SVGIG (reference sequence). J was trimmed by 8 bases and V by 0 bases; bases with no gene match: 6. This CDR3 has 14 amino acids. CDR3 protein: CAWSVKGAGEKLFF. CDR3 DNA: TGTGCCTGGAGTGTAAAGGGGGCCGGGGAAAAACTGTTTTTT.

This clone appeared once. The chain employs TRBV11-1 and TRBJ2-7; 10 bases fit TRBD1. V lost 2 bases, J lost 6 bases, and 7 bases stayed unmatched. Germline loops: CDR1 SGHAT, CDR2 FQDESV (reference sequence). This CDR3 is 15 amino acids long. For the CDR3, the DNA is TGTGCCAGCAGCTTAATGGAGACAGGGGGCCTCGAGCAGTACTTC. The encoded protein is CASSLMETGGLEQYF.

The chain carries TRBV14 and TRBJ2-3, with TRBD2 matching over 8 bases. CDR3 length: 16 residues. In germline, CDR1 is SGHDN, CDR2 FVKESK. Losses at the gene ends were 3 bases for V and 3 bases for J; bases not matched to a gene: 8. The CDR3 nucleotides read TGTGCCAGCAGCCACAGGATAAGCGGGAGTACAGATACGCAGTATTTT. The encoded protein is CASSHRISGSTDTQYF.

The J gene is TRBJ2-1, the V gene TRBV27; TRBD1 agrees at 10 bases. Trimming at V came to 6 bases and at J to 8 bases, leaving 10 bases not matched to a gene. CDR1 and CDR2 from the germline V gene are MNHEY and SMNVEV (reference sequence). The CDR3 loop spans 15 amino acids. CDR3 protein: CASSWGQGLKDEQFF. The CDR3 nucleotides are TGTGCCAGCAGCTGGGGACAGGGGTTAAAGGATGAGCAGTTCTTC.

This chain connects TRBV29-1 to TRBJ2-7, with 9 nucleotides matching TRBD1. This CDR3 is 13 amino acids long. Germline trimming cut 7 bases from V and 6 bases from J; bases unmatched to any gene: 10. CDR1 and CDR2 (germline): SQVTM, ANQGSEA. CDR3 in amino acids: CSARTGEFSEQYF. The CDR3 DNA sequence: TGCAGCGCCAGGACAGGGGAATTCTCCGAGCAGTACTTC.

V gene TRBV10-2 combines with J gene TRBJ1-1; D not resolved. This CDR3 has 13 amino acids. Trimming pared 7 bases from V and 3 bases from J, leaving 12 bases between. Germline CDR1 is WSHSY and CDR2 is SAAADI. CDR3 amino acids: CASTGVGDTEAFF. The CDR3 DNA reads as TGCGCCAGCACCGGGGTCGGGGACACTGAAGCTTTCTTT.

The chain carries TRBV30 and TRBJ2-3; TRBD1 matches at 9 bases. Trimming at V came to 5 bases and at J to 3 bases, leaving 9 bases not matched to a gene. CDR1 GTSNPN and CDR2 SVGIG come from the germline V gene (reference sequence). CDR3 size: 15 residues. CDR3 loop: CAWSYRDRDTDTQYF. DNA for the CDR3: TGTGCCTGGTCCTACCGGGACAGGGATACAGATACGCAGTATTTT. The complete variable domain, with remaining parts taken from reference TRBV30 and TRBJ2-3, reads SQTIHQWPATLVQPVGSPLSLECTVEGTSNPNLYWYRQAAGRGLQLLFYSVGIGQISSEVPQNLSASRPQDRQFILSSKKLLLSDSGFYLCAWSYRDRDTDTQYFGPGTRLTVL.

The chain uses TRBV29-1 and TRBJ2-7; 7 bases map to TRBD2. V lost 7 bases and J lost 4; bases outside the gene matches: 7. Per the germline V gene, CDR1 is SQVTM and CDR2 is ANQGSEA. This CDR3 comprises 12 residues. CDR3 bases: TGCAGCGCCCGCTCGCGGGGGTACGAGCAGTACTTC. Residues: CSARSRGYEQYF.

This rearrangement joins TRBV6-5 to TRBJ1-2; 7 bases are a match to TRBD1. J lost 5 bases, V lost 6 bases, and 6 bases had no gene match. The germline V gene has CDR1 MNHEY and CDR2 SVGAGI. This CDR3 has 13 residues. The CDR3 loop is CASSTNRGYGYTF. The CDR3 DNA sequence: TGTGCCAGCAGCACTAACAGGGGTTATGGCTACACCTTC.

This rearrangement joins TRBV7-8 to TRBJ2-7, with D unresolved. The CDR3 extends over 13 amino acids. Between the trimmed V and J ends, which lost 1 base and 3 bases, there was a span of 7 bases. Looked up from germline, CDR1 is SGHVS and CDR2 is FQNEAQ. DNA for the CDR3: TGTGCCAGCAGCTTAGGGGCCTACTACGAGCAGTACTTC. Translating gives CASSLGAYYEQYF.

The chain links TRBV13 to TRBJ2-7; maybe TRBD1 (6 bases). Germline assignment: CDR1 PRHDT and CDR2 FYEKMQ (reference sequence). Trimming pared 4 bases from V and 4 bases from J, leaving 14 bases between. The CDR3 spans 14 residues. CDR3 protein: CASSSDSSAYEQYF. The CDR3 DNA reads TGTGCCAGCAGCTCGGACAGCTCTGCTTACGAGCAGTACTTC. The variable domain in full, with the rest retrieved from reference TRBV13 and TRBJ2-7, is AAGVIQSPRHLIKEKRETATLKCYPIPRHDTVYWYQQGPGQDPQFLISFYEKMQSDKGSIPDRFSAQQFSDYHSELNMSSLELGDSALYFCASSSDSSAYEQYFGPGTRLTVT.

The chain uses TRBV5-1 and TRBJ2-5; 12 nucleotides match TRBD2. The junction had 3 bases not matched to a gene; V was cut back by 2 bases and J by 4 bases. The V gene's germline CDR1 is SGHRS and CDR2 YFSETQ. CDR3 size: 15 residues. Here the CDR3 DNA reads TGCGCCAGCAGCTTCCCTAGCGGGAGGGTAGAGACCCAGTACTTC. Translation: CASSFPSGRVETQYF.

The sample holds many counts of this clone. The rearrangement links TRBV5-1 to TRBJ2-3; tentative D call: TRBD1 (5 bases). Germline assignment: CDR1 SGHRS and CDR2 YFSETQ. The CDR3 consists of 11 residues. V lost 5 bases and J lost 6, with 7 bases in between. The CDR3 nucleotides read TGCGCCAGCAGATCAGGGGATACGCAGTATTTT. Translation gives CASRSGDTQYF.